This T cell receptor beta chain was sequenced for a study of T cells in Graves' hyperthyroidism and ophthalmopathy. Study-level points and caveats: The model forecast ophthalmopathy, anticipating it by a median roughly 6.3 months before onset. Expanded thyroid clonotypes (above 0.001) were mostly also found in blood.

TCR beta CDR3 region amplification was performed from RNA transcripts. HTBI primers drove first-round RT-PCR of the TCR CDR3. From the multiplex PCR reads, TCRdb called clonotypes with MiXCR, one entry per CDR3 protein. The sample yields about 200,000 distinct CDR3 sequences, about a sixth seen once. Exclusion of a patient resulted from uncontrolled infection, other autoimmune disease, pregnancy or lactation. The table lists this clonotype with a few counts. The antigen remains unidentified. The germline V gene has CDR1 KGHDR and CDR2 SFDVKD. There are 17 residues in the CDR3. V was clipped by 1 base and J by 0 bases, with 13 bases between them.

V gene TRBV24-1 combines with J gene TRBJ2-3, with D perhaps assigned TRBD1 or TRBD2 (5 bases each). The receptor comes from a man between 35 and 55 years old with Graves' hyperthyroidism. Specimen: blood. CDR3 residues: CATSDLGWGSSTDTQYF. In DNA form, the CDR3 reads TGTGCCACCAGTGATTTAGGTTGGGGGTCTAGCACAGATACGCAGTATTTT.